These 9 T cell receptor beta chains came from one sample sequenced in a study of metastatic and nonmetastatic thyroid tumors. TCRdb re-called the PCR reads via MiXCR. The sample holds over 4,000 clones, over 15% seen once. None of the patients had undergone any treatment ahead of thyroid surgery. The sample consisted of adjacent normal tissue. These receptors were taken from a female donor with papillary thyroid cancer or a benign thyroid nodule (not recorded which). Some clones in this sample may be carry-over from other donors' samples.

By share of the sample, this clone is large. The chain uses TRBV28 and TRBJ1-2, with TRBD1 matching over 7 bases. Trimming took 2 bases from V and 10 from J; bases not matched to a gene: 4. CDR3 size: 12 residues. Germline CDR1 reads MDHEN; CDR2 reads SYDVKM. The CDR3 bases are TGTGCCAGCAGTTTAAGTACAGGGGCCTACACCTTC. This translates into CASSLSTGAYTF.

This clone was seen a few times. The V and J genes are TRBV29-1 and TRBJ1-2; D gene ambiguous. The germline V gene has CDR1 SQVTM and CDR2 ANQGSEA. The CDR3 extends over 12 amino acids. V lost 6 bases, J lost 3 bases, and 11 bases lay in between. CDR3 nucleotides: TGCAGCGTAAGGATAGGGTACTATGGCTACACCTTC. Amino acid sequence: CSVRIGYYGYTF. Using reference TRBV29-1 and TRBJ1-2 for the parts outside the CDR3, the full variable domain is SAVISQKPSRDICQRGTSLTIQCQVDSQVTMMFWYRQQPGQSLTLIATANQGSEATYESGFVIDKFPISRPNLTFSTLTVSNMSPEDSSIYLCSVRIGYYGYTFGSGTRLTVV.

This clone was detected only a few times. The J gene is TRBJ1-3, the V gene TRBV28; D possibly corresponds to TRBD1 (6 bases). Germline CDR1 MDHEN, CDR2 SYDVKM. CDR3 length: 15 residues. Trimming left V 6 bases short and J 8 bases short, with 20 bases between. The CDR3 sequence is CASSPTGDRGHTIYF. The CDR3, as DNA: TGTGCCAGCAGCCCCACCGGGGATCGGGGGCACACCATATATTTT.

The sample holds many counts of this clone. The genes are TRBV3-1 and TRBJ1-1; D is possibly TRBD1 (5 bases). The CDR3 loop spans 15 amino acids. Germline-derived CDR1 and CDR2 are LGHDT and YNNKEL (reference sequence). The V gene lost 2 bases and the J gene lost 5 bases, with 15 bases spanning the gap. The CDR3 DNA reads TGTGCCAGCAGCCAACCCATGGATTGGGGGACTGAAGCTTTCTTT. It translates to CASSQPMDWGTEAFF.

Sample share makes this clone large. Sequence at one end of the junction differs from germline and may be a read error. This rearrangement joins TRBV6-1 to TRBJ1-1, with 8 positions matching TRBD1. The CDR3 sequence is 14 residues long. Germline V gives CDR1 MNHNS, CDR2 SASEGT. The CDR3 DNA reads TGTGCCAGCAGTTGGACAGGGACGAACGCTGAAGCTTTCTTT. Its translation is CASSWTGTNAEAFF.

The rearrangement joins TRBV2 to TRBJ2-3, with a weak D call TRBD2 (6 bases). The CDR3 spans 15 residues. CDR1 and CDR2 (germline): SNHLY, FYNNEI. V shed 4 bases and J shed 9 bases, with 20 bases lying between them. Here the CDR3 DNA reads TGTGCCAGCAGTGTGGGGGAGGTCTCGCCCGGAACGCAGTATTTT. Residues: CASSVGEVSPGTQYF.

By sample share, this clone is medium-sized. This chain joins TRBV2 and TRBJ1-4, with no clear D. Germline V lookup: CDR1 SNHLY, CDR2 FYNNEI. Deletions cut 6 bases from V and 4 bases from J, with 12 bases between. The CDR3 extends over 14 amino acids. CDR3 bases: TGTGCCAGCAGGTTTTCTTCCGTTAATGAAAAACTGTTTTTT. Translated: CASRFSSVNEKLFF.

This clone was found once. The rearrangement joins TRBV7-8 to TRBJ1-1; D is possibly TRBD1 (5 bases). V was shortened by 5 bases and J by 0 bases, with 10 bases between the two germline ends. Germline-derived CDR1 and CDR2 are SGHVS and FQNEAQ. This CDR3 has 14 residues. The CDR3 loop reads CASSKGRVNTEAFF. CDR3 DNA: TGTGCCAGCAGCAAGGGACGGGTGAACACTGAAGCTTTCTTT. The variable domain in full, completed from reference TRBV7-8 and TRBJ1-1, reads GAGVSQSPRYKVAKRGQDVALRCDPISGHVSLFWYQQALGQGPEFLTYFQNEAQLDKSGLPSDRFFAERPEGSVSTLKIQRTQQEDSAVYLCASSKGRVNTEAFFGQGTRLTVV.

The V call is TRBV5-5, the J call TRBJ2-7; 10 bases line up with TRBD1. CDR1 and CDR2 (germline): SGHKS, YYEKEE (reference sequence). V lost 5 bases and J lost 2; bases outside the gene matches: 7. CDR3 length: 15 amino acids. The chain's CDR3 is CASSKVGTGAYEQYF. The CDR3 DNA reads TGTGCCAGCAGTAAGGTAGGGACAGGGGCCTACGAGCAGTACTTC.